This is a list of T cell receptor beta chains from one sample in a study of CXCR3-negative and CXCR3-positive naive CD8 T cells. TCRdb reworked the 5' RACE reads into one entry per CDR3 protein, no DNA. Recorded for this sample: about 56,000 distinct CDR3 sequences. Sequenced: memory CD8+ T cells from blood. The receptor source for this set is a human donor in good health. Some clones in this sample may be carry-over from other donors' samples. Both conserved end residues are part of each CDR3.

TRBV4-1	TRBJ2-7	CASSQLLGYEQYF
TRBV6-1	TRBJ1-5	CASSDRETQPQHF
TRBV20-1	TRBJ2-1	CSARPRAGSSYNEQFF
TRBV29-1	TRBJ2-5	CSVEGVEGQGQAGTQYF
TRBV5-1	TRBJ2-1	CASNRGYNNEQFF
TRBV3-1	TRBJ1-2	CASSQGDRRSYTF
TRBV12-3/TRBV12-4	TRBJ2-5	CASTTGAHTETQYF
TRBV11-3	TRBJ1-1	CASSLLTRVNTEAFF
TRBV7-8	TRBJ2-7	CASSSSRFRDTSYEQYF
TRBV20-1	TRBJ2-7	CSARAGFVDEQYF
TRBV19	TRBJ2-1	CASSVTGRLNEQFF
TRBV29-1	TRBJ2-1	CSVVLGTNEQFF
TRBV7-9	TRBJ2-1	CASSPPSGGAVNEQFF
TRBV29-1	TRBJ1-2	CSVVLGDLHGYTF
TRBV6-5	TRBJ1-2	CASSLIRQGHGYTF
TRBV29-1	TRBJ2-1	CSVEDNRYTGNEQFF
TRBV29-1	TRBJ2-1	CSVESPDRTSYNEQFF
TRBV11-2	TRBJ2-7	CASSSLLTTGTAIYEQYF
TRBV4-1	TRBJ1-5	CASSQRTEGDQPQHF
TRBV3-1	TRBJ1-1	CASSQAPAGDTEAFF
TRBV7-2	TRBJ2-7	CASSPTGGTEQYF
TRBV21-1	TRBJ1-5	CASRHRVLDQPQHF
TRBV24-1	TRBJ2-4	CATSVSRRAPIKNIQYF
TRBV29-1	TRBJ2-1	CSVERTSNEQFF
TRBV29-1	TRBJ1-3	CSVDQPRGDRFAGNTIYF
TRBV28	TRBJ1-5	CASTELDSNQPQHF
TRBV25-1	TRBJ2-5	CASSEGGAPYF
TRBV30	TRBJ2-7	CAWARGATYEQYF
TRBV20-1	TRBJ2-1	CSAREAANNEQFF
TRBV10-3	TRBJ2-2	CAISESPTGELFF
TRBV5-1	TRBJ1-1	CASSLAGTGRIMNTEAFF
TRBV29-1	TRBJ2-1	CSVEGGVLRNEQFF
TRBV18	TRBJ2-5	CASSPPTGWETQYF
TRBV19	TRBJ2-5	CASSTVGGDTQYF
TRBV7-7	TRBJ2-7	CASSLNGNYEQYF